This T cell receptor beta chain was sequenced in a study of T cell responses to AZD1222 COVID-19 vaccine. Study-wide background: Analyses pooled second doses at about 4 or about 12 weeks.

CDR1 is MNHEY, CDR2 SVGAGI, per germline. The CDR3 spans 15 residues. Germline trimming cut 2 bases from V and 4 bases from J; bases unmatched to any gene: 4. The data were produced by immunoSEQ multiplex PCR, yet TCRdb's version contains in-frame clones alone and is incomplete. The table records 90,000 to 120,000 clones, 80% to 90% of them present only once. Sequencing was performed on peripheral blood, taken on day 0 of AZD1222 vaccination. The sequence was collected from an adult in good health. This chain links TRBV6-5 with TRBJ1-4; 7 positions agree with TRBD1. CDR3: CASSYGTEVNEKLFF. The CDR3 region has the DNA TGTGCCAGCAGTTACGGGACAGAGGTTAATGAAAAACTGTTTTTT.